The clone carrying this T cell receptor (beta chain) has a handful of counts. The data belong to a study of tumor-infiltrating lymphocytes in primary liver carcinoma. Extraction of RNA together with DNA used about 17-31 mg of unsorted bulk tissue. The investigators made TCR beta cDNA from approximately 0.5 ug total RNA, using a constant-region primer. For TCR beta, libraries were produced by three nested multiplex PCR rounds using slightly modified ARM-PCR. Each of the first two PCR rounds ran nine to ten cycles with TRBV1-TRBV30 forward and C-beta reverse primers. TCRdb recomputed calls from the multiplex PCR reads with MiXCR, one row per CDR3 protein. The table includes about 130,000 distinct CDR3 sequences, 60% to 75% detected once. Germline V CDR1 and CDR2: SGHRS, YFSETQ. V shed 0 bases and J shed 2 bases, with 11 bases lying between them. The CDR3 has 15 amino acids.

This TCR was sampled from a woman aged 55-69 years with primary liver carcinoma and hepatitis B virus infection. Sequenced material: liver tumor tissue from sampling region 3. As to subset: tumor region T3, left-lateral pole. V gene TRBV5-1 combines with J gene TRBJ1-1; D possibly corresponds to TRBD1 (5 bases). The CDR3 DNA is TGCGCCAGCAGCTTGGAGGGCAGGGTTAACACTGAAGCTTTCTTT. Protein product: CASSLEGRVNTEAFF.